Detailed here is one TCR beta chain. The data were obtained in a study of beta chain features in type 1 diabetes. V shed 7 bases, J shed 3 bases, and the junction held 4 bases outside the gene matches. This CDR3 spans 12 amino acids. From germline, CDR1 is SQVTM and CDR2 ANQGSEA. Expressed TCRB transcripts got sequenced, as all isolated RNA was reverse transcribed. TCRdb's copy holds only in-frame clones and misses some; the assay was immunoSEQ multiplex PCR. The sample has 300,000 to 450,000 clones, about 20% seen once; the top ten hold 0.035% to 0.055%. V and J are TRBV29-1 and TRBJ2-3; 7 bases are a match to TRBD1. The sample was naive CD4+ T cells from blood. The TCR sequence derives from a woman aged 18-35 years in good health. CDR3 residues: CSGDRATDTQYF. CDR3 in DNA: TGCAGCGGTGACAGGGCGACAGATACGCAGTATTTT.